A selection of T cell receptor beta chains follows, all from one sample in a study of shared clonotypes between healthy human individuals. Repertoires were generated with immunoSEQ multiplex PCR, while TCRdb's copy carries only in-frame clones and drops some. The sample carries a few million clones, just under 95% recorded once. The material sequenced was naive CD4+ T cells from PBMCs. The receptors were sampled from a man aged 18 to 29 in good health. Some clones in this sample may be carry-over from other donors' samples. Each CDR3 is given with its conserved first and last residue. A D gene is named only where the DNA matches it firmly. Clone size is given for some rows only: seen once, a few or many times, or a class if the clone is expanded.

v_call	j_call	clone_size	d_call	cdr3_nt	cdr3_aa
TRBV2	TRBJ2-2	-	-	TGTGCCAGCAGTCCTTTCCGGGAGCTGTTTTTT	CASSPFRELFF
TRBV5-4	TRBJ2-1	once	TRBD1	TGTGCCAGCAGACTTGGGGGACAGGGACCAGGAGAGCAGTTCTTC	CASRLGGQGPGEQFF
TRBV28	TRBJ1-5	-	-	TGTGCCAGCAGTCCGACCGACCGTGGCAATCAGCCCCAGCATTTT	CASSPTDRGNQPQHF
TRBV2	TRBJ2-7	-	TRBD1	TGTGCCAGCAGTGAAGCCGGGGACAGGGCTTACGAGCAGTACTTC	CASSEAGDRAYEQYF
TRBV28	TRBJ2-1	-	-	TGTGCCAGCAGTGGGCCGGGTGAGCAGTTCTTC	CASSGPGEQFF
TRBV7-2	TRBJ1-1	few	-	TGTGCCAGCAGCTTAGGAATGGCTGGGACTGAAGCTTTCTTT	CASSLGMAGTEAFF
TRBV7-9	TRBJ2-1	-	-	TGTGCCAGCAGCCGCCCCGTAGGGCAGTTAATAAGCAATGAGCAGTTCTTC	CASSRPVGQLISNEQFF
TRBV27	TRBJ2-1	-	TRBD2	TGTGCCAGCAGTTTAGGGACTAGCGGGAGGAGCTCCTACAATGAGCAGTTCTTC	CASSLGTSGRSSYNEQFF
TRBV28	TRBJ1-2	-	-	TGTGCCAGCAGTTTATTGAGCAAGGGGCGCTATGGCTACACCTTC	CASSLLSKGRYGYTF
TRBV5-1	TRBJ2-6	-	-	TGCGCCAGCACGGTATCTGGGGCCAACGTCCTGACTTTC	CASTVSGANVLTF
TRBV10-3	TRBJ1-2	once	-	TGTGCCATCAGTGAACGGGCAGGGGACTATGGCTACACCTTC	CAISERAGDYGYTF
TRBV14	TRBJ2-3	once	-	TGTGCCAGCAGCCTATTTAACCCTTACACAGATACGCAGTATTTT	CASSLFNPYTDTQYF
TRBV2	TRBJ1-3	-	-	TGTGCCAGCAGAATACAGCTCTTCTCTGGAAACACCATATATTTT	CASRIQLFSGNTIYF
TRBV20-1	TRBJ2-7	-	-	TGCAGTGCTGGTTCCTACGAGCAGTACTTC	CSAGSYEQYF
TRBV6-1	TRBJ2-1	-	TRBD2	TGTGCCGGCAATAGCGGGGAAAGCTACAATGAGCAGTTCTTC	CAGNSGESYNEQFF
TRBV30	TRBJ2-5	-	TRBD1	TGTGCCTGGAGTGACTTCGGGACAGAAAAAGAGACCCAGTACTTC	CAWSDFGTEKETQYF
TRBV28	TRBJ1-1	-	-	TGTGCCAGCAGTAGACGGAACACTGAAGCTTTCTTT	CASSRRNTEAFF
TRBV30	TRBJ2-2	-	-	TGTGCCTGGGGGGACTCTCCGAACACCGGGGAGCTGTTTTTT	CAWGDSPNTGELFF
TRBV29-1	TRBJ2-1	-	-	TGCAGCGTTGCACCCGGCGATGAGCAGTTCTTC	CSVAPGDEQFF
TRBV28	TRBJ2-1	-	TRBD2	TGTGCCAGCAGCGAGACTAGCGGGAGCTCCTACAATGAGCAGTTCTTC	CASSETSGSSYNEQFF
TRBV6-1	TRBJ2-6	once	-	TGTGCCAGCATCGGGGGCAGTGGGGCCAACGTCCTGACTTTC	CASIGGSGANVLTF
TRBV11-2	TRBJ2-5	-	TRBD1	TGTGCCAGCACCCCGGGACAGCTGTACCAAGAGACCCAGTACTTC	CASTPGQLYQETQYF
TRBV6-5	TRBJ1-4	-	TRBD1	TGTGCCAGCAGTTACGGCAGGGGGGGGGAAAAACTGTTTTTT	CASSYGRGGEKLFF
TRBV10-3	TRBJ1-1	-	-	TGTGCCATCAGTGGGACAGTTGGGAACACTGAAGCTTTCTTT	CAISGTVGNTEAFF
TRBV6-4	TRBJ1-3	-	-	TGTGCCAGCACCCTGACCGGAAACACCATATATTTT	CASTLTGNTIYF
TRBV7-6	TRBJ2-1	-	TRBD2	TGTGCCAGCAGCCAACTAGCGGGATATGAGCAGTTCTTC	CASSQLAGYEQFF
TRBV5-1	TRBJ1-1	-	-	TGCGCCAGCAGCTTGGCGGGACCTCTAAACACTGAAGCTTTCTTT	CASSLAGPLNTEAFF
TRBV27	TRBJ1-2	-	TRBD1	TGTGCCAGCAGTCGAGGGGGAGGGCCAGGGGGTTATGGCTACACCTTC	CASSRGGGPGGYGYTF
TRBV30	TRBJ2-5	-	-	TGTGCCTGGAGTGTACTCCCGGGGTCCGGGGAGACCCAGTACTTC	CAWSVLPGSGETQYF
TRBV7-2	TRBJ1-3	-	TRBD1	TGTGCCAGCAGCTTATGGCAGGGGGCGACTGGAAACACCATATATTTT	CASSLWQGATGNTIYF
TRBV21-1	TRBJ2-7	-	-	TGTGCCAGCAGCCCAAAACGTACTAGCCTCTCCTACGAGCAGTACTTC	CASSPKRTSLSYEQYF
TRBV28	TRBJ1-2	once	-	TGTGCCAGCAGGGCCCAGGGCACCCACGGTGGCTACACCTTC	CASRAQGTHGGYTF
TRBV18	TRBJ2-1	-	TRBD2	TGTGCCAGCTCCTCACTAGCGGGTGGCCATGAGCAGTTCTTC	CASSSLAGGHEQFF
TRBV28	TRBJ1-2	-	-	TGTGCCAGCAGTACATACCGGGACAACTTGATTGACTATGGCTACACCTTC	CASSTYRDNLIDYGYTF
TRBV28	TRBJ1-5	few	-	TGTGCCAGCAGTATAGACTATAGCAATCAGCCCCAGCATTTT	CASSIDYSNQPQHF
TRBV5-1	TRBJ2-7	-	-	TGCGCCAGCAGCTTGGCCCCAGGGGTAGGCTACGAGCAGTACTTC	CASSLAPGVGYEQYF
TRBV6-1	TRBJ1-1	-	-	TGTGCCAGCAGTGATAGACGGGGGGCTGAAGCTTTCTTT	CASSDRRGAEAFF
TRBV18	TRBJ2-1	-	-	TGTGCCAGCTCACCACCGAGTGGGAAGACGGAGCAGTTCTTC	CASSPPSGKTEQFF
TRBV9	TRBJ2-5	-	TRBD1	TGTGCCAGCAGCGGGACAGGGGGAGGCGAGACCCAGTACTTC	CASSGTGGGETQYF
TRBV28	TRBJ1-5	-	-	TGTGCCAGCAGTTTATTGACGGCTGGCAATCAGCCCCAGCATTTT	CASSLLTAGNQPQHF
TRBV11-1	TRBJ2-5	-	TRBD2	TGTGCCAGCTCACCCCCGGGAGCGGGAGACCATGAGACCCAGTACTTC	CASSPPGAGDHETQYF
TRBV5-1	TRBJ2-5	-	-	TGCGCCAGCAGCTCCCCTTCTGGGGAGACCCAGTACTTC	CASSSPSGETQYF